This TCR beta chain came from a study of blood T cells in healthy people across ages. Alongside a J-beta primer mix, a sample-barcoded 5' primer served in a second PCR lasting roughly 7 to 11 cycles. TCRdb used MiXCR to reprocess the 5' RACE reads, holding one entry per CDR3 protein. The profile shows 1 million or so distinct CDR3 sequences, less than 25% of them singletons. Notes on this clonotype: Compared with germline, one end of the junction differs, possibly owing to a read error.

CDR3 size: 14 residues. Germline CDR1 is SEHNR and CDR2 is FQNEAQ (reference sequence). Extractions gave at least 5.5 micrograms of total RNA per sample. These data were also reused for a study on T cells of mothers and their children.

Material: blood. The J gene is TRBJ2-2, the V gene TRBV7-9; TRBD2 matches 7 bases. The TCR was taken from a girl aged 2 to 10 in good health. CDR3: CASSSRDYTGEPFF. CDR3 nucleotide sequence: TGTGCCAGCAGCAGCCGGGACTACACCGGGGAGCCGTTTTTT.